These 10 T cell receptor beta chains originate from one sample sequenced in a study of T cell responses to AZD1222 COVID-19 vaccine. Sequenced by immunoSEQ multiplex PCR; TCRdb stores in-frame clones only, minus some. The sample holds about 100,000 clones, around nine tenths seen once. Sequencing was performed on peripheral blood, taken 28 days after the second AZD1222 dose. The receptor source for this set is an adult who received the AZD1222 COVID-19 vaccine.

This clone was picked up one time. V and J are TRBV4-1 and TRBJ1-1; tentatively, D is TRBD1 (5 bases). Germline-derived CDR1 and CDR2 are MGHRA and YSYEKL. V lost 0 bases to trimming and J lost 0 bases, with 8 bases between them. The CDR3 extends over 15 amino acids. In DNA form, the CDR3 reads TGCGCCAGCAGCCAAGATGAGGGGCTGAACACTGAAGCTTTCTTT. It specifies CASSQDEGLNTEAFF.

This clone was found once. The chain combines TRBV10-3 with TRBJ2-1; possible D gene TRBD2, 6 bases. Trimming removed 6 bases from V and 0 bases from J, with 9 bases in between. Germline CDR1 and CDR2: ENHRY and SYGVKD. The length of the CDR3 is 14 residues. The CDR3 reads CAIRYSGSYNEQFF. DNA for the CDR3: TGTGCCATCAGATATAGCGGCTCCTACAATGAGCAGTTCTTC.

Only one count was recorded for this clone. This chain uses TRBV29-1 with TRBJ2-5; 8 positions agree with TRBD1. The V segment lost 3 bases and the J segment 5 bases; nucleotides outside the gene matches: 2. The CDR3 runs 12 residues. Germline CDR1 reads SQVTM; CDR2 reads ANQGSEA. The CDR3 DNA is TGCAGCGTTGAGCCAGGGGGCGAGACCCAGTACTTC. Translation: CSVEPGGETQYF.

The CDR3 nucleotides are TGTGCCAGCAGCCTTCTTCCGACAGGGGGCGCCGGCTATGGCTACACCTTC. Protein product: CASSLLPTGGAGYGYTF. The chain combines TRBV7-2 with TRBJ1-2; 10 nucleotides align to TRBD1. Per germline, CDR1 SGHTA and CDR2 FQGNSA. V was pared by 5 bases and J by 4 bases, with 13 bases of the junction left unmatched. This CDR3 is built from 17 residues.

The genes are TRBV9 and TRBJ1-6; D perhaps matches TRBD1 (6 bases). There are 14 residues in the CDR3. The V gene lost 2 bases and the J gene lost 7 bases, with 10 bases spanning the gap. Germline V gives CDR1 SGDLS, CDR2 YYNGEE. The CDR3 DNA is TGTGCCAGCAGCGTCTCAGGGGACAATTCACCCCTCCACTTT. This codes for CASSVSGDNSPLHF.

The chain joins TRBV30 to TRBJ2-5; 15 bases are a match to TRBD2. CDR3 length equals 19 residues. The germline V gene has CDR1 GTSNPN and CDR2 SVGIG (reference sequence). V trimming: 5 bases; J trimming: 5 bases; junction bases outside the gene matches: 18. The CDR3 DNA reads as TGTGCCTGGTCTTCCTGGCGGACTAGCGGGAGGGCCCGGGTTGAGACCCAGTACTTC. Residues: CAWSSWRTSGRARVETQYF.

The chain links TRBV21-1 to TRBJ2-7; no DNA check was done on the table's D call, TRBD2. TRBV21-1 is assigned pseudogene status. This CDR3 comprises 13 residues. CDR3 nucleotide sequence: TGTGCCAGGGGGCTAGCGGCCTCCTACGAGCAGTACTTC. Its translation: CARGLAASYEQYF.

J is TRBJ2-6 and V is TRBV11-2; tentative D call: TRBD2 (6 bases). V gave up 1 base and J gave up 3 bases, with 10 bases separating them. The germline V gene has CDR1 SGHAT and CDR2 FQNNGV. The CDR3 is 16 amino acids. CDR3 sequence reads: CASSLGRGSGANVLTF. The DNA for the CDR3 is TGTGCCAGCAGCTTAGGTCGGGGGAGTGGGGCCAACGTCCTGACTTTC.

The CDR3 spells CASSSQGEGGYTF. In DNA, the CDR3 is TGTGCCAGCAGTTCACAGGGGGAAGGTGGCTACACCTTC. The chain recombines TRBV28 with TRBJ1-2; TRBD1 agrees at 8 bases. The CDR3 runs 13 residues. The V and J ends lost 4 bases and 7 bases, in that order; junction bases with no gene match: 5. The germline CDR1 and CDR2 sequences are MDHEN and SYDVKM.

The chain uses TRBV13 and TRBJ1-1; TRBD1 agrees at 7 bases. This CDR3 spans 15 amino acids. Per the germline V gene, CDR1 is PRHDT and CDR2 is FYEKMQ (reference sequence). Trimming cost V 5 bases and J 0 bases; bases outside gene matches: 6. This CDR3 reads CASSEGQALNTEAFF. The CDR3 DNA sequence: TGTGCCAGCAGCGAAGGACAGGCGTTGAACACTGAAGCTTTCTTT.